The T cell receptor (beta chain) described here comes from a study of T cell changes during pregnancy in multiple sclerosis. Profiling relied on immunoSEQ multiplex PCR, and the TCRdb table lists in-frame clones only, not all of them. The sample carries roughly 41,000 clones, about nine tenths recorded once. The CDR3 consists of 16 residues. Trimming stripped 10 bases from V and 1 base from J, with 20 bases between. Germline CDR1 and CDR2: LNHDA and SQIVND (reference sequence). V is TRBV19 and J is TRBJ1-5; D might be TRBD1 (6 bases). The receptor's source is a female donor with multiple sclerosis, enrolled in a pregnancy study. The sequencing used CD4+ T cells from peripheral blood mononuclear cells, collected in the first trimester of pregnancy. The CDR3: CATSPLGARSNQPQHF. The CDR3 region has the DNA TGTGCCACCTCTCCATTGGGGGCACGGAGCAATCAGCCCCAGCATTTT.